Following are 5 T cell receptor beta chains from one sample sequenced in a study of PD-1 blockade in classical Hodgkin lymphoma. Time point denoted: cycle 4 day 1 (C4D1), after less than 7 weeks of nivolumab. Each patient relapsed following autologous stem cell transplantation, and prior brentuximab vedotin exposure differed. Only in-frame clones appear in the TCRdb table, and some are missing; sequencing was by immunoSEQ multiplex PCR. This table has 40,000 to 65,000 clones, around nine tenths appearing once. Sequenced here: peripheral blood mononuclear cells (PBMCs), sampled before the fourth cycle of nivolumab. The receptors shown here come from a human donor with classical Hodgkin lymphoma.

The rearrangement uses TRBV28 and TRBJ1-3; D is possibly TRBD1 (5 bases). Germline V gene sequence: CDR1 MDHEN, CDR2 SYDVKM. CDR3 size: 15 residues. Deletions cut 8 bases from V and 0 bases from J, with 14 bases between. The CDR3: CASRGEGFSGNTIYF. Here the CDR3 DNA reads TGTGCCAGCCGAGGGGAGGGCTTCTCTGGAAACACCATATATTTT.

This clone was recorded only once. The V and J genes are TRBV6-5 and TRBJ2-1; D gene ambiguous. V was cut by 7 bases and J by 11 bases, with 15 bases left in between. Germline lookup yields CDR1 MNHEY and CDR2 SVGAGI. The CDR3 has 12 amino acids. The CDR3 bases are TGTGCCAGCACGGACCCCACAGCCAAGCAGTTCTTC. Amino acid sequence: CASTDPTAKQFF.

CDR3 amino acids: CASSLSGTGSEQYF. The DNA for the CDR3 is TGTGCCAGCAGTTTATCAGGGACAGGGAGCGAGCAGTACTTC. V and J are TRBV27 and TRBJ2-7; 9 nucleotides match TRBD1. CDR1 is MNHEY, CDR2 SMNVEV, per germline (reference sequence). The CDR3 is 14 residues long. J gave up 6 bases and V 0 bases, and 3 bases lay outside the gene matches.

The chain links TRBV15 to TRBJ1-4, with 9 bases identical to TRBD1. Germline CDR1 reads LNHNV; CDR2 reads YYDKDF (reference sequence). The CDR3 totals 15 residues. The J segment lost 7 bases and the V segment lost 0 bases, leaving 3 bases of the junction unmatched. The CDR3 here is CATSRDVDRGEKLFF. DNA of the CDR3: TGTGCCACCAGCAGAGATGTGGACAGGGGTGAAAAACTGTTTTTT.

The chain uses TRBV18 and TRBJ2-5; D possibly corresponds to TRBD2 (6 bases). The V end lost 0 bases, the J end lost 5 bases, and 16 bases lay between the germline ends. The germline gives CDR1 KGHSH, CDR2 LQKENI. This CDR3 is built from 16 residues. DNA for the CDR3: TGTGCCAGCTCACCACCGAGTCCCGGGAGAGAGGAGACCCAGTACTTC. Amino acids: CASSPPSPGREETQYF. Based on the CDR3 plus reference TRBV18 and TRBJ2-5, the full variable domain is NAGVMQNPRHLVRRRGQEARLRCSPMKGHSHVYWYRQLPEEGLKFMVYLQKENIIDESGMPKERFSAEFPKEGPSILRIQQVVRGDSAAYFCASSPPSPGREETQYFGPGTRLLVL.